The 19 T cell receptor beta chains in this list originate from one sample, sequenced in a study of blood T cell repertoires in COVID-19. Clones were sequenced by immunoSEQ multiplex PCR, and TCRdb holds only the in-frame ones, with some missing. The profile shows roughly 230,000 clones, about 83% of them singletons. The specimen sequenced was peripheral blood. These receptors originate from a woman aged 45-59 years with acute or convalescent COVID-19.

This chain connects TRBV2 to TRBJ1-1; the match to TRBD1 covers 9 bases. This CDR3 spans 13 amino acids. V lost 11 bases to trimming and J lost 6 bases; unmatched junction nucleotides: 10. CDR1 and CDR2 from the germline V gene are SNHLY and FYNNEI. The CDR3 sequence: CAGGQGWRAEAFF. Here the CDR3 DNA reads TGTGCCGGGGGACAGGGATGGAGGGCTGAAGCTTTCTTT.

Only one count was recorded for this clone. The J gene is TRBJ1-4, the V gene TRBV11-2, with no clear D. V was cut by 4 bases and J by 5 bases, with 11 bases left in between. The CDR3 loop spans 14 amino acids. Germline CDR1 is SGHAT and CDR2 is FQNNGV. Here the CDR3 DNA reads TGTGCCAGCAGCTCGGTCCGTCGGAATGAAAAACTGTTTTTT. It translates to CASSSVRRNEKLFF.

The chain links TRBV5-1 to TRBJ2-5, with D possibly matching TRBD2 (6 bases). Deletions cut 0 bases from V and 1 base from J, with 13 bases between. In germline, CDR1 is SGHRS, CDR2 YFSETQ. This CDR3 region has 16 residues. The CDR3 sequence is CASSLGGREPQETQYF. The CDR3, as DNA: TGCGCCAGCAGCTTGGGGGGACGGGAGCCCCAAGAGACCCAGTACTTC.

The V and J genes are TRBV9 and TRBJ1-1; no definite D call. The CDR3 is 16 amino acids. V was cut by 0 bases and J by 4 bases, with 16 bases left in between. The germline gives CDR1 SGDLS, CDR2 YYNGEE. CDR3 DNA: TGTGCCAGCAGCGTAGGTGTCGGAGGGCCCGCCACTGAAGCTTTCTTT. Protein sequence: CASSVGVGGPATEAFF.

This clone was counted once. This chain connects TRBV3-1 (or the pseudogene TRBV3-2) to TRBJ2-3; D perhaps matches TRBD2 (5 bases). The CDR3 covers 15 residues. Germline CDR1 LGHDT, CDR2 YNNKEL (reference sequence). The ends were cut back, 1 base at V and 0 bases at J, with 8 bases in the middle. The CDR3 nucleotides read TGTGCCAGCAGCCAAGGCGGGTTTAGCACAGATACGCAGTATTTT. It specifies CASSQGGFSTDTQYF.

This clone was counted between two and nine times. V and J are TRBV7-9 and TRBJ2-1; tentatively, D is TRBD2 (6 bases). Germline CDR1 reads SEHNR; CDR2 reads FQNEAQ (reference sequence). The CDR3 runs 15 residues. V was clipped by 5 bases and J by 3 bases, with 14 bases between them. The CDR3 sequence: CASSPGGANYNEQFF. The CDR3, as DNA: TGTGCCAGCAGCCCTGGAGGGGCGAACTACAATGAGCAGTTCTTC.

The V call is TRBV2, the J call TRBJ2-2, with D tentatively TRBD2 (5 bases). Germline loops: CDR1 SNHLY, CDR2 FYNNEI. Trimming removed 2 bases from V and 5 bases from J, with 9 bases in between. The CDR3 is 14 residues long. CDR3 sequence (DNA): TGTGCCAGCAGTGAAACTAGAGGGACCGGGGAGCTGTTTTTT. Protein product: CASSETRGTGELFF.

This clone has just one count. This chain connects TRBV6-7 to TRBJ2-6; the D gene is possibly TRBD1 (6 bases). TRBV6-7 is recorded as an ORF, its role being uncertain. The CDR3 spans 18 residues. Deletions cut 6 bases from V and 0 bases from J, with 18 bases between. This chain's CDR3 is CASRSGQLQFSGANVLTF. The CDR3 DNA reads TGTGCCAGCAGGTCTGGACAGCTTCAGTTCTCTGGGGCCAACGTCCTGACTTTC.

The gene calls are TRBV30 and TRBJ2-3; 10 bases line up with TRBD2. With V trimmed by 2 bases and J by 6 bases, 5 bases remained unmatched. The CDR3 sequence is 14 residues long. Germline V gene sequence: CDR1 GTSNPN, CDR2 SVGIG (reference sequence). As DNA, the CDR3 is TGTGCCTGGAGTTCAGCGGGAGGGGGGGATACGCAGTATTTT. This encodes CAWSSAGGGDTQYF. Filled out from reference TRBV30 and TRBJ2-3, the complete variable domain reads SQTIHQWPATLVQPVGSPLSLECTVEGTSNPNLYWYRQAAGRGLQLLFYSVGIGQISSEVPQNLSASRPQDRQFILSSKKLLLSDSGFYLCAWSSAGGGDTQYFGPGTRLTVL.

For the CDR3, the DNA is TGTGCCAGCAGCCCGGACTCAGGAAACACCATATATTTT. Protein: CASSPDSGNTIYF. This rearrangement joins TRBV11-2 to TRBJ1-3, with D unresolved. The ends were cut back, 5 bases at V and 4 bases at J, with 9 bases in the middle. Germline V gene lookup returns CDR1 SGHAT and CDR2 FQNNGV. The CDR3 has 13 residues. Looking up the rest from reference TRBV11-2 and TRBJ1-3 gives the full variable domain: EAGVAQSPRYKIIEKRQSVAFWCNPISGHATLYWYQQILGQGPKLLIQFQNNGVVDDSQLPKDRFSAERLKGVDSTLKIQPAKLEDSAVYLCASSPDSGNTIYFGEGSWLTVV.

The sample holds a few counts of this clone. V gene TRBV30 combines with J gene TRBJ1-3; D not resolved. This CDR3 is 14 amino acids long. Trimming shortened V by 1 base and J by 4 bases, and 11 bases separated the two germline ends. CDR1 and CDR2 (germline): GTSNPN, SVGIG (reference sequence). This chain's CDR3 is CAWSDSSLGNTIYF. DNA of the CDR3: TGTGCCTGGAGTGACAGCAGCTTGGGAAACACCATATATTTT.

This clone was detected a few times. This chain connects TRBV7-3 to TRBJ1-1; no clear D gene. The CDR3 is 14 residues long. CDR1 SGHTA and CDR2 FQGTGA come from the germline V gene. The V end lost 1 base, the J end lost 1 base, and 7 bases lay between the germline ends. The DNA of the CDR3 is TGTGCCAGCAGCTTAATCGGAGGGAACACTGAAGCTTTCTTT. Its protein product is CASSLIGGNTEAFF.

Notes on this clone: One end of the junction fails to match germline, which may point to a read error. The chain has TRBV4-2 and TRBJ2-7; TRBD2 aligns across 7 bases. The CDR3 spans 18 residues. Looked up from germline, CDR1 is LGHNA and CDR2 is YNFKEQ. The CDR3 region is CVSSLKPSGVTEEHEQYF. The CDR3 DNA sequence: TGTGTCAGCAGCCTAAAGCCCAGCGGGGTTACCGAGGAACACGAGCAGTACTTC.

The chain combines TRBV10-3 with TRBJ1-4; 8 nucleotides agree with TRBD1. Germline CDR1 and CDR2: ENHRY and SYGVKD. V lost 3 bases and J lost 6; bases outside the gene matches: 0. CDR3 length: 13 residues. The CDR3, as DNA: TGTGCCATCAGTGAACAGGGGGATGAAAAACTGTTTTTT. This encodes CAISEQGDEKLFF.

This rearrangement joins TRBV19 to TRBJ2-3; D is uncertain. Germline CDR1 is LNHDA and CDR2 is SQIVND (reference sequence). The CDR3 runs to 14 residues. V was clipped by 3 bases and J by 2 bases, with 9 bases between them. As DNA, the CDR3 is TGTGCCAGTAGTATCACGGTCGACACAGATACGCAGTATTTT. Translated, it gives CASSITVDTDTQYF. The full variable domain, its missing parts supplied by reference TRBV19 and TRBJ2-3, is DGGITQSPKYLFRKEGQNVTLSCEQNLNHDAMYWYRQDPGQGLRLIYYSQIVNDFQKGDIAEGYSVSREKKESFPLTVTSAQKNPTAFYLCASSITVDTDTQYFGPGTRLTVL.

The V call is TRBV27, the J call TRBJ2-5, with D tentatively TRBD1 (5 bases). V was clipped by 6 bases and J by 0 bases, with 17 bases between them. The CDR3 spans 16 residues. From germline, CDR1 is MNHEY and CDR2 SMNVEV (reference sequence). CDR3 sequence reads: CASRPYDSLYQETQYF. The CDR3, as DNA: TGTGCCAGCAGGCCTTACGACAGCCTGTACCAAGAGACCCAGTACTTC.

The CDR3 here is CAISAGQDNSPLHF. In DNA, the CDR3 is TGTGCCATCAGTGCGGGACAAGATAATTCACCCCTCCACTTT. The chain has TRBV10-3 and TRBJ1-6; possible D gene TRBD1, 6 bases. Deletions cut 4 bases from V and 5 bases from J, with 9 bases between. The CDR3 is 14 amino acids. Germline V CDR1 and CDR2: ENHRY, SYGVKD.

V usage is TRBV7-9 and J usage is TRBJ2-7; 12 bases are shared with TRBD2. CDR1 is SEHNR and CDR2 is FQNEAQ in the germline V gene (reference sequence). V lost 5 bases to trimming and J lost 6 bases; unmatched junction nucleotides: 8. This CDR3 contains 15 residues. The CDR3 region has the DNA TGTGCCAGCAGCCACCTAGCGGGAGGGCTTGGCGAGCAGTACTTC. It encodes CASSHLAGGLGEQYF.

J is TRBJ1-1 and V is TRBV19, with D unresolved. CDR1 and CDR2 from the germline V gene are LNHDA and SQIVND (reference sequence). The CDR3 extends over 11 amino acids. Trimming left V 5 bases short and J 8 bases short, with 9 bases between. The chain's CDR3 is CASSLAPEAFF. DNA of the CDR3: TGTGCCAGTAGTCTGGCCCCAGAAGCTTTCTTT.